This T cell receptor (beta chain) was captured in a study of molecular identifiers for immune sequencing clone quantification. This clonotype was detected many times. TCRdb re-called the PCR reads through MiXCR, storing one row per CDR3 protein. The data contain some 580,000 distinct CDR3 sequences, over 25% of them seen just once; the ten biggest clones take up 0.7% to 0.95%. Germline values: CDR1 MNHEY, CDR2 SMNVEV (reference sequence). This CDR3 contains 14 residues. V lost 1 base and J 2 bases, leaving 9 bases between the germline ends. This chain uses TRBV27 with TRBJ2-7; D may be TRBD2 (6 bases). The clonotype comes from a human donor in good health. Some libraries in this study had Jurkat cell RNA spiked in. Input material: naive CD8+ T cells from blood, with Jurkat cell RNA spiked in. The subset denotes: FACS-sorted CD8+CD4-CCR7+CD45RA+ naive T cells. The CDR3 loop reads CASSLYGGTYEQYF. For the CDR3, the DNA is TGTGCCAGCAGTTTATACGGGGGAACCTACGAGCAGTACTTC.